A selection of T cell receptor beta chains follows, all from one sample in a study of blood T cells in healthy people across ages. TCRdb re-analysed the 5' RACE reads in MiXCR, keeping a single row per CDR3 protein. The sample records about 1.8 million distinct CDR3 sequences, around half being singletons. What was sequenced was blood. These receptors all come from a woman aged 40 to 55 in good health. Both conserved end residues are part of each CDR3. Fields, in order: V gene, clone size, J gene, D gene, CDR3 protein, CDR3 DNA. A D gene is named only where the DNA matches it firmly. Expanded clones are given a class, and other clones once, few, many or no size at all.

TRBV3-1	-	TRBJ2-5	-	CASSPELETQYF	TGTGCCAGCAGCCCAGAACTCGAGACCCAGTACTTC
TRBV20-1	-	TRBJ2-7	-	CSARDVDLDSYEQYF	TGCAGTGCTAGAGATGTGGACTTGGACTCCTACGAGCAGTACTTC
TRBV5-1	-	TRBJ2-1	TRBD2	CASSIRLAGGSYNEQFF	TGCGCCAGCAGCATACGACTAGCGGGGGGGTCCTACAATGAGCAGTTCTTC
TRBV6-1	few	TRBJ1-4	-	CASSEAGTYEKLFF	TGTGCCAGCAGTGAAGCGGGGACGTATGAAAAACTGTTTTTT
TRBV10-3	-	TRBJ2-3	-	CAISDGTSDTQYF	TGTGCCATCAGTGATGGTACTTCGGATACGCAGTATTTT
TRBV7-2	few	TRBJ2-3	-	CASSPQDYGTQYF	TGTGCCAGCAGCCCCCAGGACTATGGTACGCAGTATTTT
TRBV10-3	-	TRBJ2-5	-	CAIEGPTGKETQYF	TGTGCCATCGAGGGTCCTACAGGGAAAGAGACCCAGTACTTC
TRBV9	-	TRBJ2-3	-	CASSGGRRGLSTQYF	TGTGCCAGCAGCGGAGGCAGACGGGGGTTGAGTACGCAGTATTTT
TRBV12-3/TRBV12-4	-	TRBJ2-7	-	CASSFAGRQEDEQYF	TGTGCCAGCAGTTTCGCCGGTCGGCAGGAGGACGAGCAGTACTTC
TRBV7-9	-	TRBJ1-1	-	CASSLAAGRAEAFF	TGTGCCAGCAGCTTAGCTGCAGGTAGGGCTGAAGCTTTCTTT
TRBV20-1	-	TRBJ2-1	TRBD2	CSAIQRGNNEQFF	TGCAGTGCTATTCAGCGGGGGAACAATGAGCAGTTCTTC
TRBV7-2	-	TRBJ1-2	TRBD1	CASSLEQGAGYGYTF	TGTGCCAGCAGCTTAGAGCAGGGGGCAGGCTATGGCTACACCTTC
TRBV7-9	-	TRBJ2-7	-	CASSQASVPEQYF	TGTGCCAGCAGCCAAGCTAGCGTGCCCGAGCAGTACTTC